The next 16 T cell receptor beta chains were all read from a single sample in a study of CD8+CD57+ T cells in acquired aplastic anemia. TCR beta VDJ and CDR3 were profiled, and genomic DNA was the template. TCRdb reprocessed the reads via MiXCR and lists one record per CDR3 protein. Of about 170,000 distinct CDR3 sequences in the sample, under 75% were seen once. The sample taken for sequencing was sorted CD4+, CD8+, or CD8+CD57+ T cells (not recorded which) from PBMCs. Receptors originate from a human donor in good health.

The V gene is TRBV10-3, the J gene TRBJ1-6; D gene ambiguous. This CDR3 has 12 residues. Germline assignment: CDR1 ENHRY and CDR2 SYGVKD. Trimming took 8 bases from V and 7 from J, leaving 9 bases between them. For the CDR3, the DNA is TGTGCCATCGGACGGGGAAATTCACCCCTCCACTTT. Residues: CAIGRGNSPLHF.

The chain has TRBV7-3 and TRBJ2-3, with TRBD1 matching 8 bases. Germline CDR1 SGHTA, CDR2 FQGTGA. The CDR3 spans 16 residues. V lost 4 bases to trimming and J lost 3 bases; unmatched junction nucleotides: 9. The CDR3 DNA sequence: TGTGCCAGCAGCTACGGACAGGGAGGTAGTACAGATACGCAGTATTTT. Translating gives CASSYGQGGSTDTQYF.

The chain combines TRBV7-9 with TRBJ2-5, with 8 nucleotides matching TRBD1. Looked up from germline, CDR1 is SEHNR and CDR2 is FQNEAQ (reference sequence). The CDR3 covers 11 residues. V trimming: 6 bases; J trimming: 13 bases; junction bases outside the gene matches: 7. The chain's CDR3 is CASSFGQGGYF. The CDR3 DNA reads TGTGCCAGCAGTTTCGGACAGGGCGGGTACTTC.

The chain joins TRBV2 to TRBJ1-4; D ambiguous. CDR1 is SNHLY, CDR2 FYNNEI, per germline. The V end lost 3 bases, the J end lost 4 bases, and 15 bases lay between the germline ends. The CDR3 length is 16 residues. CDR3 coding DNA: TGTGCCAGCAGTGACCCGACCGGGCCACTTAATGAAAAACTGTTTTTT. Its translation: CASSDPTGPLNEKLFF.

The V and J genes are TRBV10-3 and TRBJ1-1; D might be TRBD1 (6 bases). The CDR3 spans 17 residues. Germline V gene data show CDR1 as ENHRY and CDR2 as SYGVKD. V was cut by 2 bases and J by 6 bases, with 22 bases left in between. The CDR3 sequence is CAISEGAGASVGAEAFF. The DNA of the CDR3 is TGTGCCATCAGTGAGGGGGCAGGGGCCAGTGTTGGCGCTGAAGCTTTCTTT.

The genes are TRBV5-1 and TRBJ1-6, with 8 bases identical to TRBD1. The CDR3 length is 15 residues. Looked up from germline, CDR1 is SGHRS and CDR2 is YFSETQ. The trim removed 1 base at V and 10 bases at J, leaving 7 bases unmatched. The CDR3 nucleotides read TGCGCCAGCAGCTTGTCAGGGACAGGTCGCTCACCCCTCCACTTT. It yields the protein CASSLSGTGRSPLHF. Full variable domain (outside the CDR3, taken from reference TRBV5-1 and TRBJ1-6): KAGVTQTPRYLIKTRGQQVTLSCSPISGHRSVSWYQQTPGQGLQFLFEYFSETQRNKGNFPGRFSGRQFSNSRSEMNVSTLELGDSALYLCASSLSGTGRSPLHFGNGTRLTVT.

In its sample, this clonotype was seen many times. This chain joins TRBV12-3 or TRBV12-4 and TRBJ2-1; a possible D gene is TRBD2 (6 bases). This CDR3 contains 15 residues. Deletions cut 3 bases from V and 6 bases from J, with 15 bases between. CDR3 in amino acids: CASSLTGEQGNEQFF. CDR3 coding DNA: TGTGCCAGCAGTTTGACGGGAGAACAAGGCAATGAGCAGTTCTTC.

V usage is TRBV29-1 and J usage is TRBJ2-3; a weak D match, TRBD2 (6 bases). The CDR3 contains 12 residues. Trimming removed 7 bases at V and 2 bases at J, with 10 bases between. Germline CDR1 reads SQVTM; CDR2 reads ANQGSEA. Here the CDR3 DNA reads TGCAGCGGCGGGGTAACCACAGATACGCAGTATTTT. The encoded protein is CSGGVTTDTQYF.

This sequence joins TRBV5-1 and TRBJ1-1, with D maybe TRBD1 (5 bases). The CDR3 has 15 residues. V dropped 3 bases and J dropped 1 base, with 13 bases sitting between them. The germline CDR1 and CDR2 sequences are SGHRS and YFSETQ. For the CDR3, the DNA is TGCGCCAGCAGCTCGGGGGGTATGGGGAACACTGAAGCTTTCTTT. Translating it yields CASSSGGMGNTEAFF.

The rearrangement links TRBV12-3 or TRBV12-4 to TRBJ2-3, with a possible D match to TRBD2 (6 bases). The CDR3 covers 15 residues. The ends were cut back, 3 bases at V and 0 bases at J, with 10 bases in the middle. Written as DNA, the CDR3 is TGTGCCAGCAGTTTTACGGGGGTAAGCACAGATACGCAGTATTTT. It yields the protein CASSFTGVSTDTQYF.

The V and J genes are TRBV20-1 and TRBJ2-3; 9 nucleotides align to TRBD2. Germline V gene data show CDR1 as DFQATT and CDR2 as SNEGSKA (reference sequence). With V trimmed by 0 bases and J by 6 bases, 7 bases remained unmatched. The CDR3 length is 15 residues. CDR3 sequence: CSARDPRGRADTQYF. The CDR3 nucleotides are TGCAGTGCTAGAGATCCCCGCGGGAGGGCCGATACGCAGTATTTT.

The V and J genes are TRBV7-9 and TRBJ2-7; 8 nucleotides agree with TRBD1. The germline CDR1 and CDR2 sequences are SEHNR and FQNEAQ (reference sequence). Losses at the gene ends were 6 bases for V and 0 bases for J; bases not matched to a gene: 7. This CDR3 has 15 amino acids. The CDR3, as DNA: TGTGCCAGCAGTCCCCGGGACAGGAGCTCCTACGAGCAGTACTTC. Protein product: CASSPRDRSSYEQYF.

This chain connects TRBV29-1 to TRBJ1-1; D unclear. This CDR3 region has 12 residues. Germline CDR1 reads SQVTM; CDR2 reads ANQGSEA. Trimming pared 5 bases from V and 1 base from J, leaving 8 bases between. The CDR3 here is CSVRTGNTEAFF. The CDR3 DNA reads TGCAGCGTTCGGACCGGGAACACTGAAGCTTTCTTT.

On this clonotype itself: The DNA is left out, because the CDR3 cannot be placed on it with certainty; the CDR3 is given as TCRdb lists it. This chain uses TRBV7-8 with TRBJ2-2; the D call in the table, TRBD1, was not verified against the DNA. A total of 14 residues make up the CDR3, ends included. CDR1 is SGHVS and CDR2 is FQNEAQ in the germline V gene. The CDR3 loop is CASSILGADGELFF.

This clonotype was observed a handful of times. This rearrangement joins TRBV20-1 to TRBJ2-3; TRBD2 is a possible D gene (5 bases). Trimming shortened V by 2 bases and J by 8 bases, and 14 bases separated the two germline ends. The CDR3 totals 13 residues. Germline-derived CDR1 and CDR2 are DFQATT and SNEGSKA (reference sequence). The chain's CDR3 is CSARSYLAPTQYF. The CDR3 coding sequence is TGCAGTGCTAGATCATATCTAGCCCCTACGCAGTATTTT.

The V gene is TRBV20-1, the J gene TRBJ2-3; D not certain. V lost 6 bases and J 6 bases, leaving 19 bases between the germline ends. Germline values: CDR1 DFQATT, CDR2 SNEGSKA (reference sequence). The CDR3 has 14 amino acids. CDR3 sequence (DNA): TGCAGTGCCGCCCCCCGCCCTCGGATGGATACGCAGTATTTT. Its protein is CSAAPRPRMDTQYF.